Shown below are 11 T cell receptor beta chains from a single sample sequenced in a study of T cells in narcolepsy. Sequencing was performed with immunoSEQ multiplex PCR; in TCRdb, only in-frame clones are kept and a portion is missing. The table includes under 35,000 clones, about 90% detected once. The sequenced sample consisted of memory (CD45RA-) CD4+ T cells from blood. The receptors derive from a human donor in good health.

This clone was found once. The chain recombines TRBV4-2 with TRBJ1-2; tentative D call: TRBD1 (5 bases). CDR3 length equals 16 residues. Trimming took off 2 bases at V and 4 bases at J, with 17 bases between the two ends. Germline V gives CDR1 LGHNA, CDR2 YNFKEQ. CDR3 sequence: CASSQPDRAPFYGYTF. The CDR3 DNA sequence: TGTGCCAGCAGCCAACCCGACAGAGCCCCTTTCTATGGCTACACCTTC.

The gene calls are TRBV30 and TRBJ2-1; perhaps D is TRBD1 or TRBD2 (5 bases each). V lost 0 bases and J 6 bases, leaving 12 bases between the germline ends. This CDR3 is 14 amino acids long. Germline V CDR1 and CDR2: GTSNPN, SVGIG (reference sequence). The CDR3 spells CAWSVLTGTNEQFF. The CDR3 DNA follows: TGTGCCTGGAGTGTACTCACCGGGACCAATGAGCAGTTCTTC.

The chain uses TRBV4-1 and TRBJ2-1; no clear D. Germline V lookup: CDR1 MGHRA, CDR2 YSYEKL. Trimming pared 1 base from V and 8 bases from J, leaving 15 bases between. This CDR3 is 15 amino acids long. DNA of the CDR3: TGCGCCAGCAGCCAAGGCACTTCTTATGGCGATGAGCAGTTCTTC. It specifies CASSQGTSYGDEQFF.

This clone was seen only a few times. The rearrangement uses TRBV7-8 and TRBJ1-1; D not certain. CDR3 length equals 13 residues. Germline V gene data show CDR1 as SGHVS and CDR2 as FQNEAQ. The V gene lost 2 bases and the J gene lost 11 bases, with 15 bases spanning the gap. Here the CDR3 reads CASSLMRGRQAFF. CDR3 sequence (DNA): TGTGCCAGCAGCTTAATGCGAGGCCGTCAGGCTTTCTTT.

The chain joins TRBV5-1 to TRBJ1-1; possibly TRBD1 for D (5 bases). CDR3 size: 17 residues. V lost 2 bases and J 1 base, leaving 18 bases between the germline ends. Germline V gene sequence: CDR1 SGHRS, CDR2 YFSETQ. In DNA, the CDR3 is TGCGCCAGCAGCTTCGGTTACACCATCGGACAGAACACTGAAGCTTTCTTT. Translating it yields CASSFGYTIGQNTEAFF.

With respect to this clone: The same CDR3 arises from other DNA sequences in this sample as well. The chain uses TRBV18 and TRBJ1-1; the D is unclear. V was pared by 3 bases and J by 3 bases, with 8 bases between. The CDR3 consists of 13 residues. Germline loops: CDR1 KGHSH, CDR2 LQKENI. Here the CDR3 DNA reads TGTGCCAGCTCACCCACCCGGGACACTGAAGCTTTCTTT. It is translated as CASSPTRDTEAFF.

CDR3: CASSQLAAERDEQFF. DNA for the CDR3: TGTGCCAGCAGCCAACTAGCGGCGGAACGGGATGAGCAGTTCTTC. The chain links TRBV4-2 to TRBJ2-1; 7 positions agree with TRBD2. Trimming removed 2 bases from V and 8 bases from J; junction bases left unmatched: 9. Germline V CDR1 and CDR2: LGHNA, YNFKEQ. The CDR3 covers 15 residues.

This clone was counted only a few times. The CDR3 coding sequence is TGTGCCAGCAGCTTGCCCAGGGATAATGAAAAACTGTTTTTT. This encodes CASSLPRDNEKLFF. The chain is built from TRBV5-5 and TRBJ1-4; a possible D gene is TRBD1 (5 bases). CDR3 size: 14 residues. Between the trimmed V and J ends, which lost 1 base and 4 bases, there was a span of 8 bases. Germline CDR1 is SGHKS and CDR2 is YYEKEE (reference sequence). Full variable domain (outside the CDR3, taken from reference TRBV5-5 and TRBJ1-4): DAGVTQSPTHLIKTRGQQVTLRCSPISGHKSVSWYQQVLGQGPQFIFQYYEKEERGRGNFPDRFSARQFPNYSSELNVNALLLGDSALYLCASSLPRDNEKLFFGSGTQLSVL.

The chain employs TRBV7-2 and TRBJ1-2; D call uncertain. The germline V and J ends were trimmed by 5 bases and 1 base, with 11 bases remaining between them. Germline V CDR1 and CDR2: SGHTA, FQGNSA. The CDR3 extends over 14 amino acids. The CDR3 protein is CASSIGPVNYGYTF. The CDR3 nucleotides read TGTGCCAGCAGCATCGGACCGGTTAACTATGGCTACACCTTC.

The genes are TRBV5-8 and TRBJ2-3; tentatively, D is TRBD1 (7 bases). The CDR3 sequence is 15 residues long. V lost 4 bases to trimming and J lost 7 bases, with 19 bases between them. Germline assignment: CDR1 SGHTS and CDR2 YDEGEE. The CDR3 DNA follows: TGTGCCAGCAGCGGCGGGGACAGAGGTTCCAATACGCAGTATTTT. It is translated as CASSGGDRGSNTQYF.

The chain recombines TRBV9 with TRBJ1-1, with 10 nucleotides matching TRBD1. Germline loops: CDR1 SGDLS, CDR2 YYNGEE. The CDR3 loop spans 13 amino acids. Trimming cost V 2 bases and J 8 bases; bases outside gene matches: 3. CDR3 sequence reads: CASSVWDRGEAFF. CDR3 coding DNA: TGTGCCAGCAGCGTTTGGGACAGGGGAGAAGCTTTCTTT.